This TCR beta chain emerged from a study of cytomegalovirus exposure and HLA in healthy donors. Measured with immunoSEQ multiplex PCR; TCRdb has only the in-frame clones, and not every one. Here the sample spans some 75,000 clones, about 96% being singletons. Study-level results: The study put roughly 160 TCR beta chains on its list as cytomegalovirus-associated.

As to this clone: Its antigen is still unknown.

CDR3 size: 19 residues. This receptor was taken from a woman aged 18-29 years in good health and CMV-seronegative. The rearrangement links TRBV12-2 to TRBJ2-3; the table's D call, TRBD1, has no DNA check behind it. TRBV12-2 is a pseudogene. Input material: PBMCs. The CDR3 loop reads CASRFTPGTGGLWSDTQYF. CDR3 coding DNA: TGTGCAAGTCGCTTTACACCCGGGACAGGGGGTCTTTGGTCAGATACGCAGTATTTT.